These T cell receptor beta chains were read from a single sample in a study of T-cell memory formation after mild COVID-19. TCRdb used MiXCR to reprocess the 5' RACE reads, holding one entry per CDR3 protein. The sample includes approximately 430,000 distinct CDR3 sequences, more than 20% of them seen just once. The sequencing sample was made of PBMCs or a T cell subset sorted from them (not recorded which). The origin of the receptors is an adult woman who had mild COVID-19 (a few samples of this study predate the infection). Cell type and time point are not known. The CDR3 runs from the conserved cysteine through the conserved F or W. A D gene is named only where the DNA matches it firmly. Expanded clones are given a class, and other clones once, few, many or no size at all.

>.|.|TRBV14|TRBJ1-2
TGTGCCAGCAGCCAAGATCGTGATGGCTACACCTTC
CASSQDRDGYTF
>TRBD1|many|TRBV7-9|TRBJ1-5
TGTGCCAGCAGCTTAGAGGGGACAGGGAGGCATCAGCCCCAGCATTTT
CASSLEGTGRHQPQHF
>.|many|TRBV20-1|TRBJ2-3
TGCAGTGCTAGAGACCTCGTGGGACCGGGGGATACGCAGTATTTT
CSARDLVGPGDTQYF
>.|many|TRBV20-1|TRBJ1-6
TGCAGTGCTAGAATCCCGGGACCGGATAATTCACCCCTCCACTTT
CSARIPGPDNSPLHF
>TRBD1|few|TRBV5-5|TRBJ1-2
TGTGCCAGCAGCTTCCAGGGACAGGGGAACTATGGCTACACCTTC
CASSFQGQGNYGYTF
>.|.|TRBV5-1|TRBJ2-5
TGCGCCAGCAGCTTGTGGTTTCAGGGTAGGACGGAGACCCAGTACTTC
CASSLWFQGRTETQYF
>TRBD2|many|TRBV7-2|TRBJ2-7
TGTGCCAGCAGCTTACGTCGGGGGGTGTCCTACGAGCAGTACTTC
CASSLRRGVSYEQYF
>.|.|TRBV20-1|TRBJ2-1
TGCAGTGCTAGTTTGAGGGGCCAAAACAATGAGCAGTTCTTC
CSASLRGQNNEQFF
>.|few|TRBV13|TRBJ2-5
TGTGCCAGCAGCCGCAGGACCCTAGAGACCCAGTACTTC
CASSRRTLETQYF
>TRBD1|.|TRBV5-1|TRBJ2-7
TGCGCCAGCAGCTCCCGGACAGGGGGATTCAACTCCTACGAGCAGTACTTC
CASSSRTGGFNSYEQYF
>.|.|TRBV29-1|TRBJ1-2
TGCAGCGTTGTGCCACAGCTCCCGCCTAACTATGGCTACACCTTC
CSVVPQLPPNYGYTF
>TRBD2|.|TRBV4-2|TRBJ2-3
TGTGCCAGCAGCCAAGGGAGGCTAGCGGGGGGGATCACAGATACGCAGTATTTT
CASSQGRLAGGITDTQYF
>.|.|TRBV7-2|TRBJ2-5
TGTGCCAGCAGCCCAGGGGGAGGCCCCGTCCAAGAGACCCAGTACTTC
CASSPGGGPVQETQYF
>.|.|TRBV19|TRBJ1-1
TGTGCCAGTAGTAAACAGGGATCAATGGACACTGAAGCTTTCTTT
CASSKQGSMDTEAFF
>.|.|TRBV3-1|TRBJ1-4
TGTGCCAGCAGCCAATCTAATGAAAAACTGTTTTTT
CASSQSNEKLFF
>.|few|TRBV30|TRBJ2-5
TGTGCCTGGAGTGTAGCGGAGGTACGGGAGACCCAGTACTTC
CAWSVAEVRETQYF
>.|few|TRBV9|TRBJ2-1
TGTGCCAGCAGCGTAGTTCCGGGCCTGGGTGAGCAGTTCTTC
CASSVVPGLGEQFF
>TRBD1|.|TRBV18|TRBJ2-3
TGTGCCAGCTCACCAGGACAGGGTACAGATCACCAGTATTTT
CASSPGQGTDHQYF
>.|.|TRBV4-1|TRBJ2-7
TGCGCCAGCAGCCAAGAACGCGACGGGAAGCCCTACGAGCAGTACTTC
CASSQERDGKPYEQYF
>.|.|TRBV4-1|TRBJ2-7
TGCGCCAGCAGCCAACAGGTGTTACTCTACGAGCAGTACTTC
CASSQQVLLYEQYF
>TRBD1|.|TRBV7-8|TRBJ1-2
TGTGCCAGCAGCTTAAGGCCCCCTGACAGGGGCGACGGCTACACCTTC
CASSLRPPDRGDGYTF
>.|.|TRBV7-9|TRBJ2-5
TGTGCCAGCAGCCTAGACGCAGGCCACCAAGAGACCCAGTACTTC
CASSLDAGHQETQYF
>.|.|TRBV2|TRBJ2-1
TGTGCCAGCAGTGAAGGGGTCCATGAGCAGTTCTTC
CASSEGVHEQFF
>TRBD1|.|TRBV6-6|TRBJ1-2
TGTGCCAGCAGTTACCCCGGGACAGGGGGCGATGGCTACACCTTC
CASSYPGTGGDGYTF
>.|many|TRBV15|TRBJ1-2
TGTGCCACCAGCAGAGATGGGCAGCGGTATGGCTACACCTTC
CATSRDGQRYGYTF
>TRBD2|.|TRBV20-1|TRBJ2-1
TGCAGTGCTAGAGATTGGCTAGCGGGAGGGGGCAATGAGCAGTTCTTC
CSARDWLAGGGNEQFF
>.|.|TRBV29-1|TRBJ2-3
TGCAGCGTGGAGGAGGAAACCTCTAGCACAGATACGCAGTATTTT
CSVEEETSSTDTQYF
>TRBD1|.|TRBV10-3|TRBJ2-1
TGTGCCATCAGTGAGTCGCATCCGTCAGCGACCAGGGGGAATGAGCAGTTCTTC
CAISESHPSATRGNEQFF
>TRBD1|few|TRBV6-6|TRBJ2-7
TGTGCCAGCACCCGAGGGGGACAGGGTTACGAGCAGTACTTC
CASTRGGQGYEQYF
>TRBD1|few|TRBV14|TRBJ2-3
TGTGCCAGCAGCCAAGCACAGGGGATAGATACGCAGTATTTT
CASSQAQGIDTQYF
>.|.|TRBV5-5|TRBJ2-6
TGTGCCAGCAGCTTGCGGGGGGCAGGGGCCAACGTCCTGACTTTC
CASSLRGAGANVLTF
>TRBD1|.|TRBV5-1|TRBJ2-7
TGCGCCAGCAGCTCCGGACAGGGAAGTTTCTACGAGCAGTACTTC
CASSSGQGSFYEQYF
>.|few|TRBV29-1|TRBJ2-3
TGCAGCGTTGACGGGATCACAGATACGCAGTATTTT
CSVDGITDTQYF
>.|.|TRBV15|TRBJ2-6
TGTGCCACCAGCAGAGAAGGATCCAGCTCTGGGGCCAACGTCCTGACTTTC
CATSREGSSSGANVLTF
>.|.|TRBV20-1|TRBJ2-3
TGCAGTGCTAGCCCCCCTACTAGTCCAGATACGCAGTATTTT
CSASPPTSPDTQYF
>.|.|TRBV14|TRBJ2-1
TGTGCCAGCAGCCCCCGACTTAACAATGAGCAGTTCTTC
CASSPRLNNEQFF
>.|.|TRBV7-6|TRBJ2-7
TGTGCCAGCAGCTTAGGTCCGGGGAACTACGAGCAGTACTTC
CASSLGPGNYEQYF
>.|.|TRBV11-2|TRBJ2-3
TGTGCCAGCAGCTTGCTGAGACGTGGGGGCGGCACAGATACGCAGTATTTT
CASSLLRRGGGTDTQYF
>TRBD1|few|TRBV12-3/TRBV12-4|TRBJ2-7
TGTGCCAGCAGAGGGACAGGGGATTCCTACGAGCAGTACTTC
CASRGTGDSYEQYF
>TRBD2|.|TRBV7-6|TRBJ2-3
TGTGCCAGCAGCCGGAACAGCGGGAGGGCCGCAGATACGCAGTATTTT
CASSRNSGRAADTQYF
>.|.|TRBV2|TRBJ1-3
TGTGCCAGCAGTGAAGCCGGGTTCTCTGGAAACACCATATATTTT
CASSEAGFSGNTIYF
>.|few|TRBV27|TRBJ2-2
TGTGCCAGCTCCCATGGGTACACCGGGGAGCTGTTTTTT
CASSHGYTGELFF
>TRBD1|.|TRBV24-1|TRBJ2-5
TGTGCCACCAGTGATTTGCGGGACAGGGCCTTGAAAGGCGAAGAGACCCAGTACTTC
CATSDLRDRALKGEETQYF
>.|few|TRBV7-6|TRBJ1-1
TGTGCCAGCAGCTTTTGGCTTAGGGCGGAGAACACTGAAGCTTTCTTT
CASSFWLRAENTEAFF
>.|.|TRBV24-1|TRBJ1-1
TGTGCCACCAGTTATCTTGATAGAGCTTTCTTT
CATSYLDRAFF
>.|once|TRBV18|TRBJ2-2
TGTGCCAGCTCACCACGGTCCGTGGGGAATGGCCTCGGGGAGCTGTTTTTT
CASSPRSVGNGLGELFF